The text below deals with one TCR beta chain. Its antigen remains unknown. Construction of the TCRbeta library involved unique molecular identifiers. TCRdb independently ran MiXCR on the PCR reads; one entry per CDR3 protein. The repertoire consists of approximately 80,000 distinct CDR3 sequences, with 13% to 15% occurring once and the leading ten covering 25% to 30%. The data derive from a study of T-cell reconstitution after alpha-beta-depleted transplantation in children. Notes on the study in general: Where alpha-beta T cells came from about two months after transplant was reportedly several hundred expanded graft clones.

Trimming cost V 0 bases and J 3 bases, with 18 bases left between them. The germline V gene encodes CDR1 SGHAT and CDR2 FQNNGV. The CDR3 sequence is 17 residues long. Material: PBMCs, mostly from graft donor cells, obtained 180 days after TCRalphabeta/CD19-depleted stem cell transplant. The TCR comes from a male patient aged 2-9 years who had a stem cell transplant for acute lymphoblastic leukemia, so the T cells may come from the graft donor. The genes are TRBV11-2 and TRBJ2-7, with D possibly matching TRBD1 (5 bases). The CDR3 DNA is TGTGCCAGCAGCTTAGATGGGGCCTTAGGGGTCTTCTACGAGCAGTACTTC. Amino acid sequence: CASSLDGALGVFYEQYF.